A single sample gave rise to the 24 T cell receptor beta chains below, sequenced in a study of blood T cells in healthy people across ages. Through a sample-barcoded 5' primer and a J-beta primer mix, a second PCR was run for roughly 6 to 11 cycles. TCRdb reanalysed the 5' RACE reads using MiXCR and keeps one entry per CDR3 protein. The data contain roughly 1,500,000 distinct CDR3 sequences, roughly 40% of them singletons. Material: blood. The receptors here all came from a woman aged 18-29 years in good health.

The sample holds a few counts of this clonotype. V gene TRBV29-1 combines with J gene TRBJ2-4; TRBD2 agrees at 7 bases. V was pared by 7 bases and J by 1 base, with 10 bases of the junction left unmatched. The CDR3 has 15 residues. Per the germline V gene, CDR1 is SQVTM and CDR2 is ANQGSEA. The DNA of the CDR3 is TGCAGCGCCCTCGGTGGGGGGGAGGCCAAAAACATTCAGTACTTC. Amino acid sequence: CSALGGGEAKNIQYF.

The chain recombines TRBV9 with TRBJ2-1; 7 bases align to TRBD2. Germline CDR1 is SGDLS and CDR2 is YYNGEE. The V gene end was trimmed by 0 bases and the J gene end by 5 bases; junction bases not matched to a gene: 2. CDR3 length: 14 residues. The chain's CDR3 is CASSVEGTNNEQFF. The CDR3, as DNA: TGTGCCAGCAGCGTAGAAGGGACTAACAATGAGCAGTTCTTC.

This chain links TRBV20-1 with TRBJ2-1; TRBD2 agrees at 11 bases. With 6 bases clipped from V and 12 bases from J, the junction kept 10 bases outside the gene matches. In germline, CDR1 is DFQATT, CDR2 SNEGSKA (reference sequence). This CDR3 is 13 amino acids long. The CDR3 DNA reads as TGCAGTGCGCGCCCGGGACTAGCGGTTGCGCAGTTCTTC. Translation gives CSARPGLAVAQFF.

A few counts support this clonotype. CDR3 region: CASSLAYAGDSQETQYF. CDR3 nucleotides: TGTGCCAGCAGCTTAGCGTATGCAGGAGACAGCCAAGAGACCCAGTACTTC. The chain is built from TRBV7-9 and TRBJ2-5; D might be TRBD1 (5 bases). CDR3 length equals 17 residues. The germline CDR1 and CDR2 sequences are SEHNR and FQNEAQ (reference sequence). Trimming left V 0 bases short and J 1 base short, with 15 bases between.

The CDR3 DNA reads as TGTGCCAGCAGTCACGGGACAGAGACCTACGAGCAGTACTTC. This gives the protein CASSHGTETYEQYF. This rearrangement joins TRBV27 to TRBJ2-7; 7 bases agree with TRBD1. This CDR3 comprises 14 residues. The V gene's germline CDR1 is MNHEY and CDR2 SMNVEV (reference sequence). J was trimmed by 2 bases and V by 5 bases; bases with no gene match: 6.

The V call is TRBV21-1, the J call TRBJ1-6. TRBV21-1 is a pseudogene locus. The CDR3 sequence is 17 residues long. CDR3 residues: CASSPQSAIRDNSPLHF. CDR3 DNA: TGTGCCAGCAGCCCCCAATCAGCGATAAGGGATAATTCACCCCTCCACTTT.

V is TRBV7-9 and J is TRBJ2-7; 9 bases fit TRBD2. With 1 base clipped from V and 6 bases from J, the junction kept 4 bases outside the gene matches. The CDR3 extends over 14 amino acids. CDR1 is SEHNR, CDR2 FQNEAQ, per germline (reference sequence). CDR3 residues: CASSLGGLAIEQYF. CDR3 sequence (DNA): TGTGCCAGCAGCTTAGGGGGACTAGCTATCGAGCAGTACTTC.

Turning to this clonotype: One base away lies a much larger clone, so this may be a sequencing read error. The V call is TRBV12-3 or TRBV12-4, the J call TRBJ2-3; D not resolved. The CDR3 is 13 residues long. With 6 bases removed from V and 3 bases from J, the gap between germline ends came to 10 bases. In nucleotides, the CDR3 is TGTGCCAGCAGAGGCGAAGGGACAGATACGCAGTATTTT. Translated, it gives CASRGEGTDTQYF.

This clonotype was counted many times. The gene calls are TRBV29-1 and TRBJ2-5; D remains ambiguous. This CDR3 contains 12 residues. V was trimmed by 4 bases and J by 4 bases, leaving 10 bases between them. Per germline, CDR1 SQVTM and CDR2 ANQGSEA. The CDR3 bases are TGCAGCGTTGTGCGGCCTTCAGAGACCCAGTACTTC. Amino acids: CSVVRPSETQYF.

Ten or more counts support this clonotype. CDR3 sequence reads: CASSFGTGDTEAFF. CDR3 in DNA: TGTGCCAGCAGCTTCGGGACAGGTGACACTGAAGCTTTCTTT. The gene calls are TRBV7-2 and TRBJ1-1, with TRBD1 identical over 8 bases. The CDR3 spans 14 residues. Germline V gives CDR1 SGHTA, CDR2 FQGNSA. With V trimmed by 3 bases and J by 3 bases, 3 bases remained unmatched.

The rearrangement uses TRBV10-2 and TRBJ1-2; D unresolved. Deletions cut 5 bases from V and 1 base from J, with 11 bases between. There are 14 residues in the CDR3. The V gene's germline CDR1 is WSHSY and CDR2 SAAADI. CDR3 nucleotides: TGCGCCAGCAGTAAAGGTCGGGGTAACTATGGCTACACCTTC. Protein: CASSKGRGNYGYTF.

Regarding this clonotype: At one boundary the junction diverges from the germline segment, which might be a read error. The chain combines TRBV9 with TRBJ1-5, with a weak D call TRBD1 (5 bases). Germline assignment: CDR1 SGDLS and CDR2 YYNGEE. The length of the CDR3 is 14 residues. This CDR3 is CASSADSSNQPQPF. The DNA of the CDR3 is TGTGCCAGCAGCGCCGACAGTAGCAATCAGCCCCAGCCTTTT.

The CDR3 loop is CASSWTGVGGYTF. CDR3 nucleotides: TGTGCCAGCAGCTGGACAGGGGTTGGGGGCTACACCTTC. This sequence joins TRBV7-9 and TRBJ1-2, with TRBD1 matching over 9 bases. The V gene's germline CDR1 is SEHNR and CDR2 FQNEAQ (reference sequence). The CDR3 spans 13 residues. With V trimmed by 4 bases and J by 8 bases, 5 bases remained unmatched.

This clonotype was picked up a small number of times. The J gene is TRBJ1-2, the V gene TRBV21-1. TRBV21-1 is listed as a pseudogene. The CDR3 loop spans 12 amino acids. In nucleotides, the CDR3 is TGTGCCAGCAGCAAAGTGGGCAGACGCTACACCTTC. It yields the protein CASSKVGRRYTF.

The CDR3 spells CASSQDEAAASTDTQYF. In nucleotides, the CDR3 is TGCGCCAGCAGCCAAGATGAGGCAGCAGCTAGCACAGATACGCAGTATTTT. The chain carries TRBV4-1 and TRBJ2-3; no clear D gene. CDR3 length: 17 amino acids. In germline, CDR1 is MGHRA, CDR2 YSYEKL. The V gene lost 0 bases and the J gene lost 0 bases, with 13 bases spanning the gap.

This clonotype was seen a few times. V gene TRBV13 combines with J gene TRBJ2-7, with a tentative D call TRBD2 (5 bases). CDR3 size: 12 residues. Germline CDR1 reads PRHDT; CDR2 reads FYEKMQ (reference sequence). Trimming stripped 0 bases from V and 9 bases from J, with 9 bases between. The CDR3, as DNA: TGTGCCAGCAGCTTAGGCCACGCGGGGCAGTACTTC. Translating it yields CASSLGHAGQYF.

The rearrangement links TRBV7-8 to TRBJ2-1; 10 positions agree with TRBD2. Germline lookup yields CDR1 SGHVS and CDR2 FQNEAQ. Losses at the gene ends were 1 base for V and 8 bases for J; bases not matched to a gene: 2. CDR3 size: 14 residues. CDR3 residues: CASSLELAGYEQFF. CDR3 coding DNA: TGTGCCAGCAGCTTAGAACTAGCGGGATATGAGCAGTTCTTC. The whole variable domain, remainder taken from reference TRBV7-8 and TRBJ2-1, is GAGVSQSPRYKVAKRGQDVALRCDPISGHVSLFWYQQALGQGPEFLTYFQNEAQLDKSGLPSDRFFAERPEGSVSTLKIQRTQQEDSAVYLCASSLELAGYEQFFGPGTRLTVL.

This clonotype was counted between two and nine times. The chain combines TRBV6-2 or TRBV6-3 with TRBJ1-6; no clear D gene. CDR3 length: 14 amino acids. Per germline, CDR1 MNHEY and CDR2 SVGEGT. The V end lost 8 bases, the J end lost 8 bases, and 16 bases lay between the germline ends. The CDR3 bases are TGTGCCAGCGGCACGGACGATGGGGATTCACCCCTCCACTTT. Protein: CASGTDDGDSPLHF.

The chain carries TRBV30 and TRBJ2-7, with 9 bases identical to TRBD2. Germline V CDR1 and CDR2: GTSNPN, SVGIG (reference sequence). The V gene end was trimmed by 1 base and the J gene end by 2 bases; junction bases not matched to a gene: 6. This CDR3 spans 15 amino acids. Here the CDR3 reads CAWSERAGGPYEQYF. The CDR3 bases are TGTGCCTGGAGTGAGAGGGCGGGGGGGCCCTACGAGCAGTACTTC.

The gene calls are TRBV30 and TRBJ2-4; 7 positions agree with TRBD2. The length of the CDR3 is 13 residues. V gave up 4 bases and J gave up 13 bases; unmatched junction bases: 13. Per germline, CDR1 GTSNPN and CDR2 SVGIG (reference sequence). The CDR3 nucleotides read TGTGCCTGGAAGGTGGGAGGGTGGAATGAGCAGTACTTC. It encodes CAWKVGGWNEQYF.

V usage is TRBV12-3 or TRBV12-4 and J usage is TRBJ2-7, with 7 bases aligning to TRBD2. The junction had 7 bases not matched to a gene; V was cut back by 3 bases and J by 5 bases. CDR3 length: 14 residues. In DNA, the CDR3 is TGTGCCAGCAGTTTCGGGAGGCTGACGCACGAGCAGTACTTC. Protein product: CASSFGRLTHEQYF.

The chain joins TRBV27 to TRBJ2-1; 11 bases map to TRBD2. The V segment lost 6 bases and the J segment 8 bases; nucleotides outside the gene matches: 6. CDR1 and CDR2 (germline): MNHEY, SMNVEV (reference sequence). The CDR3 runs to 14 residues. In DNA, the CDR3 is TGTGCCAGCAGCCCCGAACTAGCGGGGGATGAGCAGTTCTTC. Translating it yields CASSPELAGDEQFF.

This clonotype was seen more than once but under ten times. Here the CDR3 reads CASSQDWEPYNEQYF. CDR3 bases: TGTGCCAGCAGCCAAGACTGGGAGCCCTACAATGAGCAGTACTTC. This chain links TRBV14 with TRBJ2-1, with a possible D match to TRBD2 (5 bases). The J call is uncertain, as TRBJ2-7 better fits the DNA end. Per germline, CDR1 SGHDN and CDR2 FVKESK. The CDR3 spans 15 residues.

CDR3 sequence reads: CASSLGRLRSTYEQYF. For the CDR3, the DNA is TGCGCCAGCAGCTTGGGGCGCCTCAGATCTACCTACGAGCAGTACTTC. The V gene is TRBV5-1, the J gene TRBJ2-7, with D unresolved. Germline CDR1 reads SGHRS; CDR2 reads YFSETQ. The CDR3 has 16 amino acids. V lost 0 bases, J lost 2 bases, and 15 bases lay in between.